This is a list of T cell receptor beta chains from one sample in a study of post-analysis software for immune sequencing data. TCRdb used MiXCR to reprocess the PCR reads, holding one entry per CDR3 protein. Here the sample spans hundreds of thousands of distinct CDR3 sequences, around 64% being singletons. Specimen: blood. Receptors were obtained from a girl aged 2 to 9 with multiple sclerosis. Both conserved end residues are part of each CDR3. The order of the fields is clone size, D gene, J gene, V gene, CDR3 length, CDR3 protein, CDR3 DNA. A D gene is named only where the DNA matches it firmly. Rows may omit the clone size; those that give it use once, few, many or a size class.

>.|TRBD1|TRBJ2-1|TRBV11-2|16
CTSSAVPGQGTNEQFF
TGTACCAGCAGCGCAGTCCCGGGACAGGGAACCAATGAGCAGTTCTTC
>.|.|TRBJ2-3|TRBV9|17
CASSKEARGPSTDTQYF
TGTGCCAGTTCAAAAGAAGCGCGAGGTCCTAGCACAGATACGCAGTATTTT
>.|TRBD2|TRBJ2-4|TRBV11-2|14
CASSAAGDGNIQYF
TGTGCCAGCAGCGCGGCGGGAGATGGAAACATTCAGTACTTC
>once|.|TRBJ1-1|TRBV24-1|16
CATSAQQGRTFTEAFF
TGTGCCACCAGCGCCCAACAGGGAAGGACATTCACTGAAGCTTTCTTT
>.|.|TRBJ2-1|TRBV20-1|16
CSARGPSGPRYNEQFF
TGCAGTGCTCGTGGACCCTCGGGACCGAGGTACAATGAGCAGTTCTTC
>few|.|TRBJ2-3|TRBV7-2|15
CASSPRQNPTDTQYF
TGTGCCAGCAGCCCAAGGCAGAATCCCACAGATACGCAGTATTTT
>.|TRBD1|TRBJ1-1|TRBV6-6|15
CASSYPGQMNTEAFF
TGTGCCAGCAGTTACCCGGGACAGATGAACACTGAAGCTTTCTTT
>once|TRBD1|TRBJ1-1|TRBV29-1|14
CSVGTGSSYAEAFF
TGCAGCGTTGGGACAGGGAGTTCCTACGCTGAAGCTTTCTTT
>.|TRBD2|TRBJ2-2|TRBV6-5|15
CASSRLAGHTGELFF
TGTGCCAGCAGTAGACTAGCGGGACACACCGGGGAGCTGTTTTTT
>.|TRBD2|TRBJ2-1|TRBV10-2|16
CASSESGLAGFNEQFF
TGCGCCAGCAGTGAGTCAGGACTAGCGGGATTCAATGAGCAGTTCTTC
>few|.|TRBJ1-2|TRBV12-3/TRBV12-4|14
CASSTAGTSYGYTF
TGTGCCAGCAGTACGGCCGGGACGTCCTATGGCTACACCTTC
>.|.|TRBJ1-2|TRBV6-5|14
CASSYSDRSYGYTF
TGTGCCAGCAGTTACTCGGACAGAAGCTATGGCTACACCTTC
>few|TRBD1|TRBJ1-2|TRBV29-1|14
CSVEGDRGSYGYTF
TGCAGCGTTGAAGGTGACAGGGGAAGCTATGGCTACACCTTC
>once|TRBD2|TRBJ2-7|TRBV6-1|18
CASTVTSGKTPAFDEQYF
TGTGCCAGCACAGTGACTAGCGGGAAAACCCCGGCTTTCGACGAGCAGTACTTC
>.|.|TRBJ2-1|TRBV5-1|15
CASSFPIEGVHEQFF
TGCGCCAGCAGCTTCCCCATAGAGGGGGTGCATGAGCAGTTCTTC
>few|.|TRBJ2-1|TRBV7-9|16
CASSLWSGLTYNEQFF
TGTGCCAGCAGCTTATGGTCGGGCCTAACCTACAATGAGCAGTTCTTC
>.|.|TRBJ2-5|TRBV3-1|16
CASSQKPGGDQETQYF
TGTGCCAGCAGCCAAAAGCCGGGGGGCGACCAAGAGACCCAGTACTTC
>.|TRBD2|TRBJ2-3|TRBV10-3|15
CATRGLAESGDTQYF
TGTGCCACCCGAGGGCTAGCGGAGTCTGGGGATACGCAGTATTTT
>.|.|TRBJ2-3|TRBV5-1|13
CASKVGGPDTQYF
TGCGCCAGCAAAGTTGGCGGGCCAGATACGCAGTATTTT
>.|TRBD1|TRBJ1-1|TRBV29-1|13
CSVSQGGVSEAFF
TGCAGCGTCTCACAGGGGGGGGTCTCAGAAGCTTTCTTT
>.|.|TRBJ2-3|TRBV12-3/TRBV12-4|12
CASRRQSDTQYF
TGTGCCAGCAGACGACAGTCAGATACGCAGTATTTT
>.|TRBD1|TRBJ2-1|TRBV10-1|17
CASSRDRGGSPDNERFF
TGCGCCAGCAGCCGGGACAGGGGGGGCTCCCCGGACAATGAGCGGTTCTTC
>once|.|TRBJ2-1|TRBV27|13
CASSHIDHNEQFF
TGTGCCAGCAGTCACATAGATCACAATGAGCAGTTCTTC
>.|.|TRBJ1-2|TRBV28|15
CASIGRSRNHYGYTF
TGTGCCAGCATCGGGAGGAGCAGGAACCACTATGGCTACACCTTC
>once|TRBD1|TRBJ1-2|TRBV12-3/TRBV12-4|13
CASSIQGVNGYTF
TGTGCCAGCAGCATACAGGGGGTGAACGGCTACACCTTC
>few|.|TRBJ2-1|TRBV20-1|15
CSARGSPRAYNEQFF
TGCAGTGCTAGAGGTTCCCCGAGGGCCTACAATGAGCAGTTCTTC
>.|.|TRBJ2-1|TRBV4-1|12
CASSQDWQERFF
TGCGCCAGCAGCCAAGATTGGCAGGAGCGGTTCTTC
>few|.|TRBJ2-7|TRBV6-5|15
CASSYFGRGSYEQYF
TGTGCCAGCAGTTACTTCGGCAGGGGAAGCTACGAGCAGTACTTC
>.|.|TRBJ2-5|TRBV25-1|15
CASSEWAGIMGTQYF
TGTGCCAGCAGTGAATGGGCAGGGATTATGGGGACCCAGTACTTC
>.|TRBD1|TRBJ2-7|TRBV5-1|16
CASSSRGQGALSEQYF
TGCGCCAGCAGCTCGAGAGGACAGGGGGCGCTTTCCGAGCAGTACTTC
>.|.|TRBJ2-7|TRBV20-1|12
CSARPDAHEQYF
TGCAGTGCTAGACCGGATGCCCACGAGCAGTACTTC
>once|.|TRBJ2-1|TRBV15|12
CATSRGKTGQFF
TGTGCCACCAGCAGAGGGAAGACAGGGCAGTTCTTC
>.|TRBD2|TRBJ2-7|TRBV7-9|15
CASSWGVAGNGEQYF
TGTGCCAGCAGCTGGGGGGTAGCGGGAAATGGTGAGCAGTACTTC
>few|.|TRBJ1-6|TRBV5-6|18
CASSLRDSPSSYNSPLHF
TGTGCCAGCAGCTTGCGGGACTCACCGAGCTCCTATAATTCACCCCTCCACTTT
>many|TRBD1|TRBJ1-5|TRBV29-1|14
CSATTGPFDQPQHF
TGCAGCGCCACGACAGGGCCCTTCGACCAGCCCCAGCATTTT
>.|TRBD1|TRBJ2-5|TRBV3-1|14
CASSHAGQGKTQYF
TGTGCCAGCAGCCACGCGGGACAGGGAAAGACCCAGTACTTC
>few|.|TRBJ2-1|TRBV27|15
CASSPRLSSYNEQFF
TGTGCCAGCAGTCCAAGACTTAGCTCCTACAATGAGCAGTTCTTC
>.|TRBD1|TRBJ1-1|TRBV6-5|15
CASSYSPGGATEAFF
TGTGCCAGCAGTTACTCGCCAGGGGGCGCGACTGAAGCTTTCTTT
>few|.|TRBJ2-3|TRBV29-1|14
CSAETAGAPDTQYF
TGCAGCGCCGAAACCGCAGGGGCCCCAGATACGCAGTATTTT
>.|.|TRBJ2-3|TRBV7-2|11
CASSFVDTQYF
TGTGCCAGCAGCTTTGTAGATACGCAGTATTTT
>.|TRBD2|TRBJ2-3|TRBV6-1|14
CASAFLAGSDTQYF
TGTGCCAGCGCCTTTCTAGCGGGATCCGATACGCAGTATTTT
>.|.|TRBJ2-3|TRBV4-2|15
CASSQGADLGDTQYF
TGTGCCAGCAGCCAAGGAGCGGACTTGGGAGATACGCAGTATTTT
>.|.|TRBJ2-3|TRBV28|17
CASSLPQLGVPTDTQYF
TGTGCCAGCAGTTTGCCTCAACTAGGGGTCCCCACAGATACGCAGTATTTT
>.|.|TRBJ1-1|TRBV9|11
CASSPAGEAFF
TGTGCCAGCAGCCCCGCAGGGGAGGCTTTCTTT